This TCR beta chain was sequenced in a study of regulatory and conventional T cells in RAG deficiency. Study conclusions and caveats: These Omenn syndrome Treg sorts may hold peripherally activated cells instead. Omenn syndrome and CID/AS patients had roughly 100-fold fewer unique Treg TCR beta sequences, versus about 10-fold elsewhere.

Repertoires were generated with immunoSEQ multiplex PCR, while TCRdb's copy carries only in-frame clones and drops some. The data show approximately 8,500 clones, more than 70% seen once. Concerning this clone itself: Its antigen remains unknown.

Germline CDR1 and CDR2: MNHEY and SMNVEV (reference sequence). The CDR3 has 14 amino acids. V lost 6 bases, J lost 3 bases, and 15 bases lay in between. These data also formed part of another study, on regulatory T cells. This second study notes: Primers: 52 TRBV forward and 13 TRBJ reverse.

This receptor was taken from a human donor in good health. This chain connects TRBV27 to TRBJ2-7, with D possibly matching TRBD2 (6 bases). Specimen: CD8+ T cells sorted from blood. DNA of the CDR3: TGTGCCAGCAGATCGGCGGGGAGATTCTACGAGCAGTACTTC. This translates into CASRSAGRFYEQYF.